This T cell receptor (beta chain) was captured in a study of cytomegalovirus exposure and HLA in healthy donors. Study-level results: When analyzed later, a missense DCLRE1C variant was found to be linked to TCR beta V- and J-gene trimming.

PCR was performed using 60 Vbeta and 13 Jbeta primers. Assay: immunoSEQ multiplex PCR; the TCRdb copy retains only in-frame clones and omits some. The data show around 140,000 clones, 82% seen once. Healthy individuals who donated bone marrow served as the donors. This CDR3 spans 14 amino acids. Germline V gene sequence: CDR1 SGHRS, CDR2 YFSETQ. The trim removed 0 bases at V and 8 bases at J, leaving 2 bases unmatched. About this clone: The antigen is undetermined.

The receptor comes from a woman aged 50 to 60 in good health and CMV-seropositive. The chain has TRBV5-1 and TRBJ2-1; TRBD1 agrees at 10 bases. Sequenced sample: PBMCs. The CDR3 sequence: CASSLGGQGDEQFF. The CDR3 DNA is TGCGCCAGCAGCTTGGGTGGACAGGGGGATGAGCAGTTCTTC.